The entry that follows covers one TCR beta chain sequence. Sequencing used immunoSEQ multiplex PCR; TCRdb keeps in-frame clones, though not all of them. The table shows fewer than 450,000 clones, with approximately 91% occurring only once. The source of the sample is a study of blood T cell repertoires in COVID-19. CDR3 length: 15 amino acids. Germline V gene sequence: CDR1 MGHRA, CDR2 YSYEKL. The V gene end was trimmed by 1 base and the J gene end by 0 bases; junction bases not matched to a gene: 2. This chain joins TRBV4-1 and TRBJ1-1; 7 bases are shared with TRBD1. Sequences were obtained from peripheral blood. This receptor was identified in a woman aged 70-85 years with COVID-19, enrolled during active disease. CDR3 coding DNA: TGCGCCAGCAGCCAAGGGGGACAGCTGAACACTGAAGCTTTCTTT. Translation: CASSQGGQLNTEAFF.